A selection of T cell receptor beta chains follows, all from one sample in a study of control samples from healthy donors and cancer patients. Sequencing was performed with immunoSEQ multiplex PCR; in TCRdb, only in-frame clones are kept and a portion is missing. Of 95,000 to 100,000 clones listed, 82% are singletons. The sample was blood. The origin of the receptors is a man aged 55 to 70 in good health. Both conserved end residues are part of each CDR3. D genes are given only for firm matches. Only part of the rows carry a size: once, few, many, or a class if the clone is expanded.

d_gene | abundance | j_gene | v_gene | CDR3nt | CDR3aa
- | - | TRBJ2-6 | TRBV28 | TGTGCCAGCAGCGATACTCCGTTCTCTGGGGCCAACGTCCTGACTTTC | CASSDTPFSGANVLTF
- | - | TRBJ2-7 | TRBV3-1/TRBV3-2 | TGTGCCAGCAGCCAGGCAGGGGCGGGAGCATACGAGCAGTACTTC | CASSQAGAGAYEQYF
TRBD1 | - | TRBJ2-7 | TRBV28 | TGTGCCAGCAGTCGGACAGGGGGCTCCTACGAGCAGTACTTC | CASSRTGGSYEQYF
- | few | TRBJ2-7 | TRBV30 | TGTGCCTGGGCGGTGGGCTACGAGCAGTACTTC | CAWAVGYEQYF
TRBD1 | - | TRBJ1-6 | TRBV5-4 | TGTGCCAGCAGACAGGGGCGCGGATCACCCCTCCACTTT | CASRQGRGSPLHF
- | once | TRBJ2-2 | TRBV29-1 | TGCAGCGTTGAATTCAGGAACACCGGGGAGCTGTTTTTT | CSVEFRNTGELFF
- | - | TRBJ2-3 | TRBV2 | TGTGCCAGCAGTGATCCTGATATACTAGTCCATACGCAGTATTTT | CASSDPDILVHTQYF
TRBD2 | - | TRBJ2-7 | TRBV27 | TGTGCCAGCAGGCCTAGGGCGGGGGGGAGCTCCTACGAGCAGTACTTC | CASRPRAGGSSYEQYF
TRBD1 | few | TRBJ1-2 | TRBV2 | TGTGCCAGCAGAGTGCCGGGACAGGGAGGGGGCTACACCTTC | CASRVPGQGGGYTF
- | - | TRBJ2-5 | TRBV15 | TGTGCCACCAGCAGAGACAGGGTGAGGGGCCGAAGAGAGACCCAGTACTTC | CATSRDRVRGRRETQYF
- | - | TRBJ1-4 | TRBV23-1 | TGCGCCAGCAGTCGGGGGAGGGCTAATGAAAAACTGTTTTTT | CASSRGRANEKLFF
- | - | TRBJ2-5 | TRBV7-9 | TGTGCCAGCGCGCAGGAGCAAGAGACCCAGTACTTC | CASAQEQETQYF
- | - | TRBJ2-1 | TRBV6-5 | TGTGCCAGCAGTAACCCCGGGGCCCTTTACAATGAGCAGTTCTTC | CASSNPGALYNEQFF
- | - | TRBJ1-5 | TRBV4-2 | TGTGCCAGCAGGGGAGGGTGGGATAGCAATCAGCCCCAGCATTTT | CASRGGWDSNQPQHF
TRBD2 | once | TRBJ2-7 | TRBV25-1 | TGTGCCAGCAGTGAATCTAGCGGGAGGGCCTACGAGCAGTACTTC | CASSESSGRAYEQYF
- | - | TRBJ2-1 | TRBV6-8 | TGTGCCAGCAGCCGCGGACTCCGGAATCCCCCGGATGAGCAGTTCTTC | CASSRGLRNPPDEQFF
TRBD1 | - | TRBJ1-2 | TRBV2 | TGTGCCAGCAGGGACAGGTCTAACTATGGCTACACCTTC | CASRDRSNYGYTF
- | - | TRBJ1-2 | TRBV28 | TGTGCCAGCAGTTTAGGACAGACGAGGTATGGCTACACCTTC | CASSLGQTRYGYTF
- | - | TRBJ1-2 | TRBV9 | TGTGCCAGCAGCGCTATCACCTGGGACGGCTACACCTTC | CASSAITWDGYTF
- | once | TRBJ1-1 | TRBV6-6 | TGTGCCAGCAGTTCACAGGGTAGAACTGAAGCTTTCTTT | CASSSQGRTEAFF
TRBD1 | - | TRBJ1-4 | TRBV7-8 | TGTGCCAGCAGCACCGACACGGACAGGAGTGAAAAACTGTTTTTT | CASSTDTDRSEKLFF
- | - | TRBJ1-6 | TRBV7-9 | TGTGCCAGCAGCTTAGAGTTGTCCCATAGTTCACCCCTCCACTTT | CASSLELSHSSPLHF
TRBD2 | - | TRBJ2-3 | TRBV7-8 | TGTGCCAGCAGCGGGGGACTAGCGGGAGGAGCTAGCACAGATACGCAGTATTTT | CASSGGLAGGASTDTQYF
- | - | TRBJ1-1 | TRBV12-3/TRBV12-4 | TGTGCCAGCAGTTTAGGGCGGAACACTGAAGCTTTCTTT | CASSLGRNTEAFF
TRBD1 | - | TRBJ1-2 | TRBV10-3 | TGTGCCATCAGTGCCCTAACACTCCGGGACAGGAGCTCTAACTATGGCTACACCTTC | CAISALTLRDRSSNYGYTF
- | - | TRBJ2-5 | TRBV21-1 | TGTGCCAGCAGCAAAAGGGAGGGAGAGACCCAGTACTTC | CASSKREGETQYF
- | - | TRBJ2-3 | TRBV7-3 | TGTGCCAGCAGCGAGAAAAAAAGGATATCCCCAGATACGCAGTATTTT | CASSEKKRISPDTQYF
- | - | TRBJ1-1 | TRBV9 | TGTGCCAGCAGCCGTGGCACTGAAGCTTTCTTT | CASSRGTEAFF
- | - | TRBJ2-7 | TRBV20-1 | TGCAGTGCTAGTGACGGCGGCGGGTACGAGCAGTACTTC | CSASDGGGYEQYF
- | - | TRBJ2-2 | TRBV7-7 | TGTGCCAGCAGCCCAACGCGGGGTCCCGGGGAGCTGTTTTTT | CASSPTRGPGELFF
- | - | TRBJ2-2 | TRBV30 | TGTGCCTGGTCCCTCTCGGACCCCGGGGAGCTGTTTTTT | CAWSLSDPGELFF
- | - | TRBJ2-7 | TRBV5-4 | TGTGCCAGCAGCTCCCCTGACGGCACCTTCTACGAGCAGTACTTC | CASSSPDGTFYEQYF
- | - | TRBJ2-5 | TRBV9 | TGTGCCAGCAGCGTACTCCACGGGGCAGGAGAGACCCAGTACTTC | CASSVLHGAGETQYF
- | - | TRBJ2-1 | TRBV7-9 | TGTGCCATCACAGCAGTCGGCCCCGGCTCCTACAATGAGCAGTTCTTC | CAITAVGPGSYNEQFF
- | - | TRBJ1-5 | TRBV19 | TGTGCCAGTAGTATAGGCAGGTCCAGGTCTCAGCCCCAGCATTTT | CASSIGRSRSQPQHF
TRBD1 | - | TRBJ1-2 | TRBV28 | TGTGCCAGCAGAAAACAGGGGCTAAGCTATGGCTACACCTTC | CASRKQGLSYGYTF
- | - | TRBJ2-1 | TRBV6-2/TRBV6-3 | TGTGCCAGCAGTGCCCTCGGGGAGAGCAATGAGCAGTTCTTC | CASSALGESNEQFF
TRBD2 | - | TRBJ2-3 | TRBV19 | TGTGCCAGTAGCGTTCAGCGGGGGAACACAGATACGCAGTATTTT | CASSVQRGNTDTQYF
- | once | TRBJ1-4 | TRBV18 | TGTGCCAGCTCACCCGGCAGGGGCCAGGAAAAACTGTTTTTT | CASSPGRGQEKLFF
TRBD1 | - | TRBJ2-5 | TRBV5-1 | TGCGCCAGCAGCTTGACAGGGGTTGGGGAGACCCAGTACTTC | CASSLTGVGETQYF
TRBD2 | - | TRBJ2-3 | TRBV5-1 | TGCGCCAGCAGCTTGGCCGACGAAGCGGGGGAGTTGGATACGCAGTATTTT | CASSLADEAGELDTQYF
- | once | TRBJ1-5 | TRBV6-5 | TGTGCTAGCAGGCGGGACGGCAATCAGCCCCAGCATTTT | CASRRDGNQPQHF
TRBD2 | - | TRBJ2-3 | TRBV15 | TGTGCCACCAGCAGAGATTTACCTAAGGCGGGAGTAGGCACAGATACGCAGTATTTT | CATSRDLPKAGVGTDTQYF
- | - | TRBJ2-1 | TRBV7-9 | TGTGCCAGCAGCTACCGGAAAGCCGGGATTTACAATGAGCAGTTCTTC | CASSYRKAGIYNEQFF